This entry lists 28 T cell receptor beta chains sequenced from one sample in a study of cytomegalovirus exposure and HLA in healthy donors. The primer mix had 60 Vbeta and 13 Jbeta primers. Some clones are missing from TCRdb's copy, which holds only in-frame ones; the method was immunoSEQ multiplex PCR. Here the sample spans about 97,000 clones, 73% being singletons. Sequencing was carried out using PBMCs. The receptor source for this set is a man aged 35-49 years in good health and CMV-seronegative.

This sequence joins TRBV9 and TRBJ1-1; possible D gene TRBD1, 6 bases. Deletions cut 0 bases from V and 1 base from J, with 10 bases between. CDR1 is SGDLS, CDR2 YYNGEE, per germline. CDR3 size: 15 residues. In DNA form, the CDR3 reads TGTGCCAGCAGCGTAGTTGTGACAGGGAACACTGAAGCTTTCTTT. Translated, it gives CASSVVVTGNTEAFF.

The V call is TRBV9, the J call TRBJ2-1; TRBD1 aligns across 7 bases. Germline CDR1 and CDR2: SGDLS and YYNGEE. Trimming took 2 bases from V and 4 from J; bases not matched to a gene: 6. This CDR3 is built from 15 residues. The chain's CDR3 is CASSVGQPRYNEQFF. CDR3 bases: TGTGCCAGCAGCGTGGGACAGCCGAGGTACAATGAGCAGTTCTTC.

The gene calls are TRBV7-9 and TRBJ2-5; 8 bases match TRBD2. The CDR3 totals 15 residues. V shed 1 base, J shed 4 bases, and the junction held 5 bases outside the gene matches. The V gene's germline CDR1 is SEHNR and CDR2 FQNEAQ (reference sequence). In DNA, the CDR3 is TGTGCCAGCAGCTTAGGGACTAGCCGCATAGAGACCCAGTACTTC. As protein: CASSLGTSRIETQYF. Supplemented by reference TRBV7-9 and TRBJ2-5, the full variable domain reads DTGVSQNPRHKITKRGQNVTFRCDPISEHNRLYWYRQTLGQGPEFLTYFQNEAQLEKSRLLSDRFSAERPKGSFSTLEIQRTEQGDSAMYLCASSLGTSRIETQYFGPGTRLLVL.

The chain recombines TRBV18 with TRBJ1-5, with 7 bases lining up with TRBD1. Germline V lookup: CDR1 KGHSH, CDR2 LQKENI. After removal of 6 bases from V and 1 base from J, the junction contained 0 bases not matched to a gene. The CDR3 loop spans 13 amino acids. The CDR3 sequence: CASSGQSNQPQHF. The DNA for the CDR3 is TGTGCCAGCTCGGGACAGAGCAATCAGCCCCAGCATTTT.

The CDR3 DNA follows: TGTGCCAGCAGCTTAGGGAGGACAGGGAAATATGGCTACACCTTC. Protein sequence: CASSLGRTGKYGYTF. The rearrangement uses TRBV7-2 and TRBJ1-2; 8 nucleotides match TRBD1. This CDR3 region has 15 residues. V trimming: 1 base; J trimming: 5 bases; junction bases outside the gene matches: 6. Germline CDR1 and CDR2: SGHTA and FQGNSA.

The CDR3 loop is CSVGGSRWNTGELFF. For the CDR3, the DNA is TGCAGCGTTGGGGGCAGTAGGTGGAACACCGGGGAGCTGTTTTTT. V is TRBV29-1 and J is TRBJ2-2, with D possibly being TRBD1 (5 bases). Per the germline V gene, CDR1 is SQVTM and CDR2 is ANQGSEA. The CDR3 is made up of 15 amino acids. Trimming left V 4 bases short and J 1 base short, with 13 bases between.

The table lists this clone with a few counts. The rearrangement links TRBV12-5 to TRBJ2-1, with 10 positions matching TRBD2. Germline-derived CDR1 and CDR2 are LGHNT and FRNRAP. The CDR3 is 22 residues long. V was clipped by 3 bases and J by 6 bases; unmatched bases: 26. The CDR3 DNA follows: TGTGCTAGTGGTTTTTCGTCGGGCCAGGGCTCAGGCCAAGCGGGGGGGCTCAATGAGCAGTTCTTC. This translates into CASGFSSGQGSGQAGGLNEQFF.

The V call is TRBV2, the J call TRBJ1-1; 10 nucleotides agree with TRBD1. In germline, CDR1 is SNHLY, CDR2 FYNNEI. The V segment lost 6 bases and the J segment 7 bases; nucleotides outside the gene matches: 11. This CDR3 region has 15 residues. The CDR3 protein is CASRAGTGEVFEAFF. CDR3 DNA sequence: TGTGCCAGCAGGGCGGGGACAGGGGAGGTTTTTGAAGCTTTCTTT.

The V and J genes are TRBV2 and TRBJ2-7, with D maybe TRBD1 (5 bases). The ends were cut back, 7 bases at V and 2 bases at J, with 12 bases in the middle. The CDR3 has 13 residues. Germline V gene sequence: CDR1 SNHLY, CDR2 FYNNEI. The CDR3 nucleotides are TGTGCCAGCACACACAAGGGGACCTACGAGCAGTACTTC. This translates into CASTHKGTYEQYF.

The chain has TRBV2 and TRBJ2-1, with D uncertain. Between the trimmed V and J ends, which lost 9 bases and 3 bases, there was a span of 18 bases. There are 15 residues in the CDR3. Germline V gene data show CDR1 as SNHLY and CDR2 as FYNNEI. The CDR3 bases are TGTGCCAGTAAACTGATACCCTCAAACTACAATGAGCAGTTCTTC. Translation: CASKLIPSNYNEQFF.

This clone was detected a few times. At the DNA level, this CDR3 is encoded by other sequences in the same sample as well. The CDR3 here is CASSQVGTGPYEQYF. The CDR3 DNA is TGTGCCAGCAGCCAAGTTGGGACAGGGCCCTACGAGCAGTACTTC. The chain employs TRBV4-2 and TRBJ2-7, with 9 bases that match TRBD1. The germline gives CDR1 LGHNA, CDR2 YNFKEQ. V lost 1 base and J lost 2; bases outside the gene matches: 3. The CDR3 has 15 amino acids.

The count of this clone is one. The chain links TRBV5-4 to TRBJ2-5, with 7 bases matching TRBD2. Trimming took 0 bases from V and 5 from J; bases not matched to a gene: 7. Germline assignment: CDR1 SGHNT and CDR2 YYREEE (reference sequence). The CDR3 runs 15 residues. In nucleotides, the CDR3 is TGTGCCAGCAGCTTGGACCCGGGGGGTGGGGAGACCCAGTACTTC. Encoded protein: CASSLDPGGGETQYF.

The table lists this clone with a count of one. The gene calls are TRBV27 and TRBJ1-5, with a tentative D call TRBD1 (6 bases). Germline CDR1 reads MNHEY; CDR2 reads SMNVEV (reference sequence). This CDR3 contains 15 residues. V was trimmed by 6 bases and J by 5 bases, leaving 17 bases between them. The CDR3 protein is CASRRTGLGYQPQHF. Here the CDR3 DNA reads TGTGCCAGCAGGCGAACAGGGCTGGGGTATCAGCCCCAGCATTTT.

This clone appeared a few times. J is TRBJ2-3 and V is TRBV7-8, with D unclear. The germline V and J ends were trimmed by 7 bases and 3 bases, with 17 bases remaining between them. Germline-derived CDR1 and CDR2 are SGHVS and FQNEAQ. The CDR3 sequence is 15 residues long. The CDR3 sequence: CASTRGTTQTDTQYF. DNA for the CDR3: TGTGCCAGCACCCGCGGTACAACCCAGACAGATACGCAGTATTTT.

The chain combines TRBV19 with TRBJ1-5; D is possibly TRBD1 (5 bases). V was trimmed by 5 bases and J by 3 bases, leaving 14 bases between them. The length of the CDR3 is 15 residues. CDR1 and CDR2 (germline): LNHDA, SQIVND (reference sequence). This CDR3 is CASSPLTGPNQPQHF. CDR3 sequence (DNA): TGTGCCAGTAGTCCCCTCACAGGTCCCAATCAGCCCCAGCATTTT.

This chain connects TRBV28 to TRBJ1-5; 8 nucleotides agree with TRBD1. Trimming cost V 3 bases and J 6 bases; bases outside gene matches: 7. CDR3 length equals 15 residues. From germline, CDR1 is MDHEN and CDR2 SYDVKM. In DNA form, the CDR3 reads TGTGCCAGCAGTTTCTCGGGACAGGTATTTCAGCCCCAGCATTTT. Its translation is CASSFSGQVFQPQHF.

The chain has TRBV2 and TRBJ1-6; 7 positions match TRBD1. The germline gives CDR1 SNHLY, CDR2 FYNNEI. V shed 4 bases and J 10 bases; nucleotides not matched to a gene: 7. This CDR3 comprises 14 residues. This chain's CDR3 is CASSVDRAQSPLHF. DNA for the CDR3: TGTGCCAGCAGTGTCGACAGGGCCCAATCACCCCTCCACTTT.

A few counts support this clone. The chain uses TRBV7-9 and TRBJ2-1; 8 bases are a match to TRBD2. Germline CDR1 and CDR2: SEHNR and FQNEAQ (reference sequence). The V segment lost 1 base and the J segment 12 bases; nucleotides outside the gene matches: 8. This CDR3 has 14 amino acids. Here the CDR3 DNA reads TGTGCCAGCAGCTTAGGGCTTGCGGGGGGAGGGCAGTTCTTC. It codes for CASSLGLAGGGQFF.

The CDR3 loop is CASSRASGGYEQYF. The CDR3 DNA follows: TGTGCCAGCAGCCGTGCTAGCGGGGGGTACGAGCAGTACTTC. The chain couples TRBV5-6 to TRBJ2-5; 11 nucleotides align to TRBD2. Gene TRBJ2-7 matches the end of the DNA better, so the J call may be wrong. There are 14 residues in the CDR3. Germline loops: CDR1 SGHDT, CDR2 YYEEEE.

The genes are TRBV13 and TRBJ1-6; 7 bases line up with TRBD1. The germline V gene encodes CDR1 PRHDT and CDR2 FYEKMQ (reference sequence). Unmatched junction bases numbered 5, after V lost 7 bases and J lost 11 bases. This CDR3 contains 12 residues. The CDR3 protein is CASMNRGPPLHF. CDR3 in DNA: TGTGCCAGCATGAACAGGGGCCCACCCCTCCACTTT. The whole variable domain, remainder taken from reference TRBV13 and TRBJ1-6, is AAGVIQSPRHLIKEKRETATLKCYPIPRHDTVYWYQQGPGQDPQFLISFYEKMQSDKGSIPDRFSAQQFSDYHSELNMSSLELGDSALYFCASMNRGPPLHFGNGTRLTVT.

This sequence joins TRBV6-4 and TRBJ2-3, with D maybe TRBD2 (7 bases). Trimming took 2 bases from V and 6 from J, leaving 9 bases between them. CDR3 length equals 13 residues. CDR1 and CDR2 (germline): MRHNA, SNTAGT. The CDR3 region has the DNA TGTGCCAGCAGTGACGGGGGGGCGGATACGCAGTATTTT. Encoded protein: CASSDGGADTQYF.

The chain has TRBV29-1 and TRBJ1-2; D might be TRBD1 (5 bases). V was pared by 5 bases and J by 4 bases, with 20 bases between. Germline CDR1 SQVTM, CDR2 ANQGSEA. This CDR3 spans 15 amino acids. The CDR3 sequence: CSVPKLGGVFYGYTF. As DNA, the CDR3 is TGCAGCGTTCCAAAGCTGGGGGGGGTATTCTATGGCTACACCTTC.

The chain couples TRBV7-9 to TRBJ2-7, with 11 bases matching TRBD1. The CDR3 loop spans 14 amino acids. Germline lookup yields CDR1 SEHNR and CDR2 FQNEAQ (reference sequence). Trimming took 6 bases from V and 4 from J; bases not matched to a gene: 5. CDR3 region: CASRGGQGDYEQYF. Written as DNA, the CDR3 is TGTGCCAGCAGAGGGGGACAGGGGGATTACGAGCAGTACTTC. Combining the CDR3 with reference TRBV7-9 and TRBJ2-7 gives the whole variable domain DTGVSQNPRHKITKRGQNVTFRCDPISEHNRLYWYRQTLGQGPEFLTYFQNEAQLEKSRLLSDRFSAERPKGSFSTLEIQRTEQGDSAMYLCASRGGQGDYEQYFGPGTRLTVT.

CDR3 sequence reads: CASKEGGLETQYF. CDR3 DNA: TGTGCCAGCAAGGAGGGAGGGTTGGAGACCCAGTACTTC. This chain links TRBV11-2 with TRBJ2-5; TRBD2 agrees at 7 bases. V trimming: 7 bases; J trimming: 5 bases; junction bases outside the gene matches: 7. The CDR3 extends over 13 amino acids. CDR1 and CDR2 from the germline V gene are SGHAT and FQNNGV. The entire variable domain, with the rest obtained from reference TRBV11-2 and TRBJ2-5, is as follows: EAGVAQSPRYKIIEKRQSVAFWCNPISGHATLYWYQQILGQGPKLLIQFQNNGVVDDSQLPKDRFSAERLKGVDSTLKIQPAKLEDSAVYLCASKEGGLETQYFGPGTRLLVL.

The CDR3 nucleotides read TGTGCCTGGAGTGTAAAACAGGGAGGGGTGGACAATGAGCAGTTCTTC. Its protein is CAWSVKQGGVDNEQFF. The V and J genes are TRBV30 and TRBJ2-1; a possible D gene is TRBD2 (7 bases). CDR1 is GTSNPN, CDR2 SVGIG, per germline (reference sequence). Trimming took off 0 bases at V and 5 bases at J, with 17 bases between the two ends. The CDR3 loop spans 16 amino acids.

This chain joins TRBV5-1 and TRBJ1-6; 7 nucleotides align to TRBD1. The CDR3 extends over 15 amino acids. CDR1 is SGHRS, CDR2 YFSETQ, per germline. V lost 3 bases and J lost 9; bases outside the gene matches: 9. This CDR3 reads CASSSNGQVGSPLHF. The CDR3 DNA is TGCGCCAGCAGCTCGAATGGACAGGTTGGTTCACCCCTCCACTTT.

The rearrangement uses TRBV7-9 and TRBJ1-2, with unresolved D. The CDR3 is 14 amino acids. The germline V and J ends were trimmed by 5 bases and 0 bases, with 10 bases remaining between them. CDR1 and CDR2 from the germline V gene are SEHNR and FQNEAQ (reference sequence). The CDR3 loop reads CASSSVPANYGYTF. CDR3 nucleotide sequence: TGTGCCAGCAGCAGCGTGCCCGCTAACTATGGCTACACCTTC.

This rearrangement joins TRBV29-1 to TRBJ2-1; D is ambiguous. Per the germline V gene, CDR1 is SQVTM and CDR2 is ANQGSEA. The CDR3 is made up of 13 amino acids. V lost 3 bases, J lost 0 bases, and 6 bases lay in between. The CDR3 protein is CSVDVSSYNEQFF. CDR3 coding DNA: TGCAGCGTTGACGTTTCCTCCTACAATGAGCAGTTCTTC.